The clone carrying this T cell receptor beta chain appeared once. Authors' methods: Reference gene primer amplification gave estimated nucleated cell counts. Here immunoSEQ multiplex PCR was the method, and the copy in TCRdb shows in-frame clones only, minus some. V, J and clone size are taken as reported in that table, and D and trimming were inferred from the DNA itself. This table holds hundreds of thousands of clones, approximately 90% found once. This sample was included in a study of blood T cell repertoires in COVID-19. CDR3 length equals 15 residues. Germline CDR1 and CDR2: SGHRS and YFSETQ. Trimming cost V 2 bases and J 8 bases, with 18 bases left between them.

This sequence was found in a woman in her fifties or sixties with COVID-19, enrolled during active disease. This chain uses TRBV5-1 with TRBJ2-3, with D perhaps TRBD2 (6 bases). The sequenced sample consisted of peripheral blood. This chain's CDR3 is CASSFIPNSGGTQYF. CDR3 DNA: TGCGCCAGCAGCTTCATACCCAATAGCGGAGGTACGCAGTATTTT.